The T cell receptor (beta chain) under discussion was sequenced for a study of technical replicates of blood from a handful of donors. Only in-frame clones appear in the TCRdb table, and some are missing; sequencing was by immunoSEQ multiplex PCR. The sample contains 55,000 to 65,000 clones, more than 95% of which appear only once. CDR3 size: 17 residues. The germline V gene encodes CDR1 SGHAT and CDR2 FQNNGV. V lost 2 bases, J lost 4 bases, and 13 bases stayed unmatched. The chain carries TRBV11-2 and TRBJ1-2, with 7 bases aligning to TRBD1. This TCR derives from a human donor in good health. Sequencing was performed on T cells isolated from PBMCs. This CDR3 reads CASSLTLGDRQSYGYTF. In DNA form, the CDR3 reads TGTGCCAGCAGCTTAACCCTCGGGGACAGACAATCCTATGGCTACACCTTC.